These T cell receptor beta chains were read from a single sample in a study of T cell responses to AZD1222 COVID-19 vaccine. Generated by immunoSEQ multiplex PCR, the TCRdb table keeps only in-frame clones and is missing some. The repertoire has 120,000 or so clones, about 79% of them found once; the top ten carry about 28%. Sequencing used peripheral blood, obtained 28 days after the second AZD1222 dose. The source of these receptors is an adult who received the AZD1222 COVID-19 vaccine. Both conserved end residues are part of each CDR3. The D gene is left open where the match is weak. Where a row states a size, it is once, few, many or the class of an expanded clone; other rows omit it.

TRBV7-8	.	.	TRBJ1-5	CASSLTRNQPQHF	TGTGCCAGCAGCTTGACAAGGAATCAGCCCCAGCATTTT
TRBV28	.	.	TRBJ1-5	CASSPLTGKTNQPQHF	TGTGCCAGCAGTCCCCTAACAGGGAAAACCAATCAGCCCCAGCATTTT
TRBV3-1/TRBV3-2	.	.	TRBJ2-5	CASSPPGVKETQYF	TGTGCCAGCAGCCCTCCGGGGGTGAAAGAGACCCAGTACTTC
TRBV24-1	.	.	TRBJ2-1	CATSDTRISPGTRGFSYNEQFF	TGTGCCACCAGTGACACAAGAATTTCGCCCGGGACAAGGGGGTTCTCCTACAATGAGCAGTTCTTC
TRBV4-2	.	.	TRBJ2-1	CASSQTPMTWNEQFF	TGTGCCAGCAGCCAAACTCCGATGACGTGGAATGAGCAGTTCTTC
TRBV10-3	.	.	TRBJ1-1	CAISDGKARTEAFF	TGTGCCATCAGTGATGGGAAAGCTCGGACTGAAGCTTTCTTT
TRBV10-2	.	.	TRBJ1-3	CASSERGASSGNTIYF	TGCGCCAGCAGTGAACGCGGGGCCAGCTCTGGAAACACCATATATTTT
TRBV18	TRBD1	.	TRBJ1-1	CASSPNQGAGTEAFF	TGTGCCAGCTCACCTAATCAGGGGGCGGGCACTGAAGCTTTCTTT
TRBV5-6	.	.	TRBJ2-3	CASSHYGTKNTDTQYF	TGTGCCAGCAGCCACTACGGGACAAAAAACACAGATACGCAGTATTTT
TRBV28	.	.	TRBJ1-1	CASGPAVNTEAFF	TGTGCCAGCGGACCGGCGGTGAACACTGAAGCTTTCTTT
TRBV10-1	TRBD1	.	TRBJ1-6	CASRGEQGSINNSPLHF	TGCGCCAGCAGAGGCGAACAGGGGTCTATCAATAATTCACCCCTCCACTTT
TRBV19	TRBD1	.	TRBJ1-5	CASSNDRVLQPQHF	TGTGCCAGTAGTAACGACAGGGTTTTACAGCCCCAGCATTTT
TRBV10-1	TRBD1	.	TRBJ2-7	CASSESGTGCYEQYF	TGCGCCAGCAGTGAGTCCGGGACAGGCTGCTACGAGCAGTACTTC
TRBV28	TRBD2	.	TRBJ2-5	CASSGRTSGGETQYF	TGTGCCAGCAGTGGAAGGACTAGCGGGGGGGAGACCCAGTACTTC
TRBV18	TRBD2	once	TRBJ2-3	CASSPETSGSSTDTQYF	TGTGCCAGCTCACCGGAGACTAGCGGGTCTAGCACAGATACGCAGTATTTT
TRBV11-2	.	.	TRBJ1-6	CASSLRETSPLHF	TGTGCCAGCAGCTTGAGGGAGACTTCACCCCTCCACTTT
TRBV13	TRBD1	.	TRBJ2-3	CASSLVGGGDTQYF	TGTGCCAGCAGCTTGGTAGGGGGCGGGGATACGCAGTATTTT
TRBV6-5	.	.	TRBJ2-5	CASSWQDQETQYF	TGTGCCAGCAGTTGGCAGGACCAAGAGACCCAGTACTTC
TRBV12-5	TRBD2	.	TRBJ2-5	CASGFSTSGVETQYF	TGTGCTAGTGGTTTCTCGACTAGCGGGGTTGAGACCCAGTACTTC
TRBV5-4	.	once	TRBJ2-1	CASSSPLRDLTGEQFF	TGTGCCAGCAGCTCTCCCCTGCGGGACTTAACTGGTGAGCAGTTCTTC
TRBV6-5	TRBD1	.	TRBJ1-6	CASSYADRDSPLHF	TGTGCCAGCAGTTACGCGGACAGGGATTCACCCCTCCACTTT
TRBV4-3	.	few	TRBJ1-2	CASSQEGPGQLDYGYTF	TGCGCCAGCAGCCAAGAGGGACCTGGGCAGTTGGACTATGGCTACACCTTC
TRBV27	.	once	TRBJ1-2	CASNLFCLGSNYGYTF	TGTGCCAGCAATTTATTCTGCTTGGGCTCTAACTATGGCTACACCTTC
TRBV15	.	.	TRBJ1-4	CATSSTGTQNEKLFF	TGTGCCACCAGTTCCACCGGGACTCAAAATGAAAAACTGTTTTTT
TRBV11-1	.	.	TRBJ1-1	CASSSKGTTEAFF	TGTGCCAGCAGCTCAAAGGGAACCACTGAAGCTTTCTTT
TRBV18	.	.	TRBJ1-6	CASSPLFQEGGSPLHF	TGTGCCAGCTCACCACTCTTTCAGGAGGGCGGTTCACCCCTCCACTTT